A single T cell receptor beta chain is shown here with its context. These data belong to a study of CD8 T cells in Susac syndrome. Reverse transcription of about 0.5 to 1 ug RNA used random hexamers. Each CDR3 protein gets one entry after TCRdb re-called the immunoSEQ multiplex PCR reads with MiXCR. Among around 190,000 distinct CDR3 sequences listed, roughly 94% were seen once. CDR3 length: 17 amino acids. From germline, CDR1 is DFQATT and CDR2 SNEGSKA (reference sequence). The V and J ends lost 8 bases and 4 bases, in that order; junction bases with no gene match: 11. From blood CD8+ and CD4+ T cells, TCR beta sequences were generated. TEMRA cells were FACS-enriched, unlike CD8+ and CD4+ T cells, which were negatively isolated.

The sequenced sample consisted of CD4+ T cells from PBMCs. This rearrangement joins TRBV20-1 to TRBJ2-1; TRBD2 matches 16 bases. This receptor was identified in a human donor in good health. CDR3 in amino acids: CSPLVGGLAGGYNEQFF. Written as DNA, the CDR3 is TGCAGTCCCCTCGTCGGGGGACTAGCGGGAGGGTACAATGAGCAGTTCTTC.